Listed below are T cell receptor beta chains from one sample, sequenced in a study of CD8+CD57+ T cells in acquired aplastic anemia. One entry per CDR3 protein, called by TCRdb with MiXCR from the reads. Among roughly 50,000 distinct CDR3 sequences listed, approximately 78% were seen once. Sequences were obtained from sorted CD4+, CD8+, or CD8+CD57+ T cells (not recorded which) from PBMCs. The receptors stem from a human donor in good health, serving as a control. CDR3s leave out the opening cysteine and the closing phenylalanine or tryptophan.

v_gene | CDR3aa
TRBV9 | ASSAGPFYEAF
TRBV10-1 | ASSEQLAGWDEQF
TRBV29-1 | SVVGVAQETQY
TRBV7-8 | ASSLTGWQETQY
TRBV7-3 | ASSLSGTVNSPLH
TRBV10-3 | AISHGTDYGYT
TRBV11-2 | ASSLSPGKNTEAF
TRBV6-1 | ASSGDRPTEQY
TRBV29-1 | SIATRDEQY
TRBV10-1 | ASSEGPAYEQY
TRBV11-3 | ASSFGDEQF
TRBV6-5 | ASSSVATGQGFSYT
TRBV29-1 | SGIDPGRLNTEAF
TRBV19 | ANLPGTHSGNTIY
TRBV29-1 | SVLPGTSHTEAF
TRBV15 | ATSSGWGDKSYEQY
TRBV27 | ASSLRGAEAF
TRBV11-1 | ASSSPGQGIGQETQY
TRBV10-3 | AISIDRALFQETQY
TRBV5-4 | ASSLAWGLSYNEQF
TRBV7-2 | ASSQPREKLF
TRBV2 | ASSPPTQETQY
TRBV19 | ASSISWGTGTGVNEKLF
TRBV7-2 | ASSSVGSYEQY
TRBV9 | ASSQGALWGDEKLF
TRBV20-1 | SARDHRGHQPQH
TRBV2 | SVVSGGANTEAF
TRBV24-1 | ATSDLGTSGDGELF
TRBV10-2 | ASSESVDGTPPYEQY
TRBV7-2 | ASSLARGGYNEQF
TRBV7-9 | ASSPAGSGANVLT
TRBV2 | ASRAPTADTQY
TRBV19 | ASSIGPGTGTYEQY
TRBV7-9 | ASSLVGENTEAF
TRBV25-1 | ATRTQGWLSGNTIY